This is a list of T cell receptor beta chains from one sample in a study of blood T cell repertoires in COVID-19. Assay: immunoSEQ multiplex PCR; the TCRdb copy retains only in-frame clones and omits some. This table has over 50,000 clones, around 90% appearing once. Specimen: peripheral blood. These receptors came from a man aged 45-65 years with active COVID-19. Both conserved end residues are part of each CDR3. Each record gives: D gene, clone size, J gene, V gene, CDR3 DNA, CDR3 protein. The D gene is left open where the match is weak. Not every row has a clone size; where given, it reads once, few, many or a size class.

>TRBD2|-|TRBJ2-5|TRBV10-3
TGTGCCATCAGTGAGTCGATGGGCGGGGGTTACCAAGAGACCCAGTACTTC
CAISESMGGGYQETQYF
>-|-|TRBJ2-6|TRBV29-1
TGCAGCGTTCGGGGGTTTGAGGGCTTGTCTGGGGCCAACGTCCTGACTTTC
CSVRGFEGLSGANVLTF
>-|-|TRBJ2-2|TRBV4-1
TGCGCCAGCAGCCCTACCCCGTTACGGATTCTGCTGTCTACAGGGAACACCGGGGAGCTGTTTTTT
CASSPTPLRILLSTGNTGELFF
>-|-|TRBJ2-4|TRBV12-3/TRBV12-4
TGTGCCAGCAGCCCCGGTCAGGGGAACATTCAGTACTTC
CASSPGQGNIQYF
>-|few|TRBJ2-7|TRBV1
TGCACCAGCAGCCCCAAGGGAGGAGAAGGTTCGAGGGCCTACGAGCAGTACTTC
CTSSPKGGEGSRAYEQYF
>TRBD1|-|TRBJ2-3|TRBV7-9
TGTGCCAGCAGCTTTACCGGGACAGGGGTCAGTATGGAGTATTTT
CASSFTGTGVSMEYF
>-|-|TRBJ2-7|TRBV7-2
TGTGCCAGCAGCTCGACATCCTACGAGCAGTACTTC
CASSSTSYEQYF
>-|-|TRBJ1-5|TRBV20-1
TGCAGTGCTAGTGGGGCAGGGATTAGGAATCAGCCCCAGCATTTT
CSASGAGIRNQPQHF
>-|few|TRBJ1-3|TRBV6-6
TGTGCCAGCGAAAAGCGAACTGGAAACACCATATATTTT
CASEKRTGNTIYF
>TRBD1|-|TRBJ2-3|TRBV5-1
TGCGCCAGCAGCTTGAACGGACAGGGAAGCACAGATACGCAGTATTTT
CASSLNGQGSTDTQYF
>TRBD1|-|TRBJ1-5|TRBV12-5
TGTGCTAGTGGCCAAACGACAGGGGGTAGCAATCAGCCCCAGCATTTT
CASGQTTGGSNQPQHF
>-|-|TRBJ2-5|TRBV2
TGTGCCAGCAGCCCTGACCGACAGATGGGGACCCAGTACTTC
CASSPDRQMGTQYF
>TRBD1|-|TRBJ1-2|TRBV27
TGTGCCAGCAGTTCCCCGGGACAGGGAGATGGCTACACCTTC
CASSSPGQGDGYTF
>-|-|TRBJ1-1|TRBV7-8
TGTGCCAGCAGCTTGGGGGGGCGGAACAGGGAAATTATCGCTGAAGCTTTCTTT
CASSLGGRNREIIAEAFF
>TRBD1|-|TRBJ2-1|TRBV9
TGTGCCAGCAGCGCCATTCCGGACAGGGGAAATGAGCAGTTCTTC
CASSAIPDRGNEQFF
>-|once|TRBJ2-7|TRBV7-9
TGTGCCAGCAGCTCGGTTAGGGGCCACACCTACGAGCAGTACTTC
CASSSVRGHTYEQYF
>-|medium-sized|TRBJ2-2|TRBV3-1/TRBV3-2
TGTGCCAGCACCCGGACAGCCAAGACCGGGGAGCTGTTTTTT
CASTRTAKTGELFF
>TRBD1|-|TRBJ2-7|TRBV7-8
TGTGCCAGCAGCACCCGGACAGGGCGGGAGCAGTACTTC
CASSTRTGREQYF
>TRBD1|-|TRBJ1-3|TRBV18
TGTGCCAGCTCACCGGGACAGGTCTCTGGAAACACCATATATTTT
CASSPGQVSGNTIYF
>-|-|TRBJ1-4|TRBV19
TGTGCCAGTAGTATGTGGGGCGCAAATGAAAAACTGTTTTTT
CASSMWGANEKLFF
>TRBD1|-|TRBJ2-3|TRBV5-1
TGCGCCAGCAGCTTCTACGGGACAGGGCTTCGTACAGATACGCAGTATTTT
CASSFYGTGLRTDTQYF
>-|-|TRBJ2-7|TRBV5-1
TGCGCCAGCAGCCCTCCGACAGCCCGAATGGAGCAGTACTTC
CASSPPTARMEQYF
>TRBD1|-|TRBJ1-1|TRBV3-1/TRBV3-2
TGTGCCAGCAGCCAAGTAGGGACAGGATCCACTGAAGCTTTCTTT
CASSQVGTGSTEAFF
>TRBD1|-|TRBJ1-4|TRBV20-1
TGCAGTGCACGGGACAGGGGGAAACTGTTTTTT
CSARDRGKLFF
>-|-|TRBJ2-3|TRBV15
TGTGCCACCAGCAGAGATCCGGCGGAAGATACGCAGTATTTT
CATSRDPAEDTQYF
>TRBD1|-|TRBJ2-3|TRBV24-1
TGTGCCACCAGTGATTCACCCAGGACAGGGGACACAGATACGCAGTATTTT
CATSDSPRTGDTDTQYF
>TRBD2|-|TRBJ2-4|TRBV7-9
TGTGCCAGCAGCTTTTTAGCGGGGGTAGTAAAAAACATTCAGTACTTC
CASSFLAGVVKNIQYF
>TRBD1|once|TRBJ1-2|TRBV5-4
TGTGCCAGCAGCCCACAGACAGGGTCTGGCTACACCTTC
CASSPQTGSGYTF
>-|-|TRBJ2-3|TRBV6-2/TRBV6-3
TGTGCCAGCAGTCGCGGGACTAACAGGGACTCCGATACGCAGTATTTT
CASSRGTNRDSDTQYF
>TRBD1|-|TRBJ2-7|TRBV10-3
TGTGCCATCTCCACCGGGACAGGGAGCTACGAGCAGTACTTC
CAISTGTGSYEQYF
>TRBD1|-|TRBJ1-2|TRBV5-1
TGCGCCAGCAGGATACAGGGGGCTTCCTATGGCTACACCTTC
CASRIQGASYGYTF
>TRBD2|-|TRBJ2-3|TRBV4-2
TGTGCCAGCAGCCGCCTAGCGGGAGGAGATACGCAGTATTTT
CASSRLAGGDTQYF
>-|-|TRBJ1-5|TRBV18
TGTGCCAGCTCACCATACAGGGATCAGCCCCAGCATTTT
CASSPYRDQPQHF
>-|-|TRBJ1-6|TRBV29-1
TGCAGCGTTGGCGGGGCCGGGGGTTCACCCCTCCACTTT
CSVGGAGGSPLHF
>-|-|TRBJ1-1|TRBV5-1
TGCGCCAGCCGCCGGGACACCGAAAGGGCTTTCTTT
CASRRDTERAFF
>-|-|TRBJ1-2|TRBV15
TGTGCCACCAGCAAGTCAGACAGTATTTACTATGGCTACACCTTC
CATSKSDSIYYGYTF
>TRBD1|-|TRBJ2-2|TRBV10-2
TGCGCCAGTAGGGACAGGGGGAACACCGGGGAGCTGTTTTTT
CASRDRGNTGELFF
>-|-|TRBJ1-3|TRBV6-5
TGTGCCAGCAGTTACTCGCACGGCTCTGGAAACACCATATATTTT
CASSYSHGSGNTIYF
>TRBD1|-|TRBJ1-6|TRBV6-5
TGTGCCAGCAGTTACTCGGGACAGACTAATTCACCCCTCCACTTT
CASSYSGQTNSPLHF
>-|-|TRBJ2-3|TRBV2
TGTGCCAGCAGTGTTCAGGCCAGCCACACAGATACGCAGTATTTT
CASSVQASHTDTQYF
>-|-|TRBJ1-1|TRBV10-1
TGCGCCAGCAGTGCGGAGAAGGACATCCCTGAAGCTTTCTTT
CASSAEKDIPEAFF
>-|-|TRBJ2-7|TRBV6-5
TGTGCTACGACAGGCCCGAGCGAGCAGTACTTC
CATTGPSEQYF
>TRBD2|-|TRBJ2-7|TRBV10-3
TGTGCCATCAGAAGCGGGGGGGATGGCGAGCAGTACTTC
CAIRSGGDGEQYF
>-|-|TRBJ1-4|TRBV24-1
TGTGCCACCAGGGACTCTTGGACCGTGACAGGTGAAAAACTGTTTTTT
CATRDSWTVTGEKLFF
>TRBD2|-|TRBJ2-5|TRBV5-6
TGTGCCAGCAGCACCCCCGCGGGGGACGAGACCCAGTACTTC
CASSTPAGDETQYF
>TRBD1|-|TRBJ1-1|TRBV6-5
TGTGCCAGCAGAACCGGGACAGGGGGTACTGAAGCTTTCTTT
CASRTGTGGTEAFF
>TRBD2|-|TRBJ2-1|TRBV7-2
TGTGCCAGCGCCGGGACTAACCAAGGCAATGAGCAGTTCTTC
CASAGTNQGNEQFF
>-|-|TRBJ1-2|TRBV5-5
TGTGCCAGCAGCTTGCAGGTCGCCTTACTCTATGGCTACACCTTC
CASSLQVALLYGYTF
>TRBD1|few|TRBJ1-4|TRBV2
TGTGCCAGCAGTCCCGACGCGACAGGGAATGAAAAACTGTTTTTT
CASSPDATGNEKLFF
>-|-|TRBJ2-5|TRBV6-5
TGTGCCAGCAGTTTGGACAAAGAGACCCAGTACTTC
CASSLDKETQYF
>-|once|TRBJ1-1|TRBV9
TGTGCCAGCAGCGTACCTTTGACGGGGACTGAAGCTTTCTTT
CASSVPLTGTEAFF
>-|-|TRBJ1-1|TRBV6-5
TGTGCCAGCAGTCTCACACAGAACACTGAAGCTTTCTTT
CASSLTQNTEAFF
>-|-|TRBJ2-5|TRBV6-1
TGTGCCAGCAGTAAGGGGGGGGAGACCCAGTACTTC
CASSKGGETQYF
>TRBD2|-|TRBJ2-3|TRBV6-1
TGTGCCAGCAGCCACATAGCGGGGGGGTTGGATACGCAGTATTTT
CASSHIAGGLDTQYF
>-|few|TRBJ2-7|TRBV5-8
TGTGCCAGCAGCAATCCACAGGGTTCGAACGAGCAGTACTTC
CASSNPQGSNEQYF
>TRBD2|-|TRBJ2-3|TRBV2
TGTGCCAGCAGGCTAGCGGGGGGACGCACAGATACGCAGTATTTT
CASRLAGGRTDTQYF
>-|-|TRBJ2-5|TRBV4-2
TGTGCCAGCAGCCGGGGGGGCTTTGAGACCCAGTACTTC
CASSRGGFETQYF
>TRBD1|-|TRBJ2-3|TRBV20-1
TGCAGTGCTAGAAGACAGGGTACGCAGTATTTT
CSARRQGTQYF
>-|-|TRBJ1-4|TRBV18
TGTGCCAGCTCATCAGGGCCTACCCAAACTAATGAAAAACTGTTTTTT
CASSSGPTQTNEKLFF
>TRBD1|-|TRBJ2-3|TRBV3-1/TRBV3-2
TGTGCCAGCAGCCAAGGATCACAGGGGGCGCAGTATTTT
CASSQGSQGAQYF